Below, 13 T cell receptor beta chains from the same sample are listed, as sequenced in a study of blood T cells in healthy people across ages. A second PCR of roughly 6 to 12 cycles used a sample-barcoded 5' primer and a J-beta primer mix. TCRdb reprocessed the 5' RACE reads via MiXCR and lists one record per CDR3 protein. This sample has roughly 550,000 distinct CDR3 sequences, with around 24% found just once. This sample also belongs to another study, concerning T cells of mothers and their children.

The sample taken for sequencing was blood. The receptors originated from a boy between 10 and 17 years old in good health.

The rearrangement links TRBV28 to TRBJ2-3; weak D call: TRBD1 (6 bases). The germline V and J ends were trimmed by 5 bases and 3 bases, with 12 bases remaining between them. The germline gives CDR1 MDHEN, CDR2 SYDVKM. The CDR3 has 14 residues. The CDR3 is CASSQGFRTDTQYF. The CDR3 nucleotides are TGTGCCAGCAGTCAGGGGTTTAGGACAGATACGCAGTATTTT.

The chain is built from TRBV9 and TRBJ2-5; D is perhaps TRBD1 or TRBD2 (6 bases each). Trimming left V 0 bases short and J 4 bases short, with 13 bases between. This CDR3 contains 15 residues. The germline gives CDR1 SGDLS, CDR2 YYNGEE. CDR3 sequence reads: CASSVDRGRGETQYF. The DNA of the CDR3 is TGTGCCAGCAGCGTAGATCGGGGGCGTGGAGAGACCCAGTACTTC.

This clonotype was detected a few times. The CDR3 here is CAISPENEQFF. CDR3 coding DNA: TGTGCCATCAGTCCTGAGAATGAGCAGTTCTTC. The chain carries TRBV10-3 and TRBJ2-1, with no clear D. This CDR3 has 11 amino acids. V was pared by 5 bases and J by 7 bases, with 6 bases between. CDR1 is ENHRY, CDR2 SYGVKD, per germline.

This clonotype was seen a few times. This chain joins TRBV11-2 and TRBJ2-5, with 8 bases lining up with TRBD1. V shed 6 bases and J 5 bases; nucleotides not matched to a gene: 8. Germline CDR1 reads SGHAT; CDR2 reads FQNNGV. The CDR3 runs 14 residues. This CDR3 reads CASRPPDRAETQYF. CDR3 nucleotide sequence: TGTGCCAGCAGGCCTCCGGACAGGGCGGAGACCCAGTACTTC.

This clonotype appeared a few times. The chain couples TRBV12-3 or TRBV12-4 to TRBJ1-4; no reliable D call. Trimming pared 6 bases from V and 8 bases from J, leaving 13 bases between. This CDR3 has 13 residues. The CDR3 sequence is CASRWGEEEKLFF. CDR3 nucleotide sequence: TGTGCCAGCAGATGGGGTGAGGAGGAAAAACTGTTTTTT.

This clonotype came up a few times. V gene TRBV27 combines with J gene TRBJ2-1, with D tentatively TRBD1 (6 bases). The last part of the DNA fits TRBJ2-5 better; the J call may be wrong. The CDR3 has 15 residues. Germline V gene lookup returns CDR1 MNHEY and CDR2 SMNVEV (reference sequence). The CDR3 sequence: CASSEGTIGGETQYF. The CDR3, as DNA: TGTGCCAGCAGTGAAGGGACAATTGGCGGGGAGACCCAGTACTTC.

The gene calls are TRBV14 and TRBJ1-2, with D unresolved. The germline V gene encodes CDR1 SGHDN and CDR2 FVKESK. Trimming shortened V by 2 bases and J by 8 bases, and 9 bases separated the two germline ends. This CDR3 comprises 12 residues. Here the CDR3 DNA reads TGTGCCAGCAGCCAAACCGGGAGAGGCTACACCTTC. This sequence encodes CASSQTGRGYTF.

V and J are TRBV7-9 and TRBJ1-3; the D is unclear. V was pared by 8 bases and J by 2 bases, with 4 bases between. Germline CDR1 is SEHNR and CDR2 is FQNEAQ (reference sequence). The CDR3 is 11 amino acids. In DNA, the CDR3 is TGTGCCAGCGGAACTGGAAACACCATATATTTT. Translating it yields CASGTGNTIYF.

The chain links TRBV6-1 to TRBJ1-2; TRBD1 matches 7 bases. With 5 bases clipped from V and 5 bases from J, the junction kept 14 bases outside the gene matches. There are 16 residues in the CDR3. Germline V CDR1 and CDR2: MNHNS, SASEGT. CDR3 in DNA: TGTGCCAGCAGTAGGCAACCGACAGGGATGTCGTATGGCTACACCTTC. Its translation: CASSRQPTGMSYGYTF.

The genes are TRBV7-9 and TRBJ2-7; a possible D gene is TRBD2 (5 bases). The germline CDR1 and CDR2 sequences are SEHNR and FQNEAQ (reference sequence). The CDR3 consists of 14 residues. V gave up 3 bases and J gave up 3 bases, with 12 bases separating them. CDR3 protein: CASSFGGLLYEQYF. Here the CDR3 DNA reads TGTGCCAGCAGCTTCGGCGGGCTTCTCTACGAGCAGTACTTC.

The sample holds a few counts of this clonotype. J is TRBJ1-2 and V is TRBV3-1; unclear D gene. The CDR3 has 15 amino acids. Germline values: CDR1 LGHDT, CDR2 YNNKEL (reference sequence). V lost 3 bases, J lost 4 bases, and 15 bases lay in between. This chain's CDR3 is CASSHTLRPGYGYTF. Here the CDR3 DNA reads TGTGCCAGCAGCCACACGCTAAGACCAGGCTATGGCTACACCTTC.

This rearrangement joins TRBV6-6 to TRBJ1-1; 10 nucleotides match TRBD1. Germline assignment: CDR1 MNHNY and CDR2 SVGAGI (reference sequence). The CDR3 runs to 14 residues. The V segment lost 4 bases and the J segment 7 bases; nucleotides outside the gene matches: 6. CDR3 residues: CASSFATGGDEAFF. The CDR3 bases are TGTGCCAGCAGTTTCGCGACAGGGGGCGATGAAGCTTTCTTT.

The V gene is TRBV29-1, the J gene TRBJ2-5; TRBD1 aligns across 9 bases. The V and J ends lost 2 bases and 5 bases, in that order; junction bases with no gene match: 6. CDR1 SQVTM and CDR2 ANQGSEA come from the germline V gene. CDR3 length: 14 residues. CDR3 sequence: CSVEPGTGRETQYF. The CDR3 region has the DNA TGCAGCGTTGAACCCGGGACAGGGCGGGAGACCCAGTACTTC.